This is a list of T cell receptor beta chains from one sample in a study of shared T cell receptors in the human thymus. TCRdb's table, derived via immunoSEQ multiplex PCR, lists solely in-frame clones and lacks some. The repertoire holds approximately 490,000 clones, with around 78% as singletons. The data also belong to a second study, concerning human thymus T cells.

The sequencing sample was made of thymocytes. These receptors all come from a boy under three years old with a congenital heart defect. CDR3s include the opening cysteine and the closing phenylalanine or tryptophan. Each record gives: V gene, J gene, CDR3 protein.

TRBV5-6	TRBJ2-7	CASSLVSGEDHEQYF
TRBV7-3	TRBJ2-1	CASSSGLAGVPNEQFF
TRBV12-5	TRBJ2-1	CASGLSSGRCDEQFF
TRBV20-1	TRBJ1-1	CSAKTHRRCFF
TRBV4-3	TRBJ2-3	CASSQDSGTDTQYF
TRBV14	TRBJ1-3	CASSQEERGLEGNTIYF
TRBV28	TRBJ2-7	CASCRGSGSYEQYF
TRBV19	TRBJ2-7	CASSIAPSGRPYEQYF
TRBV18	TRBJ1-1	CASSLSNRVRTEAFF
TRBV6-5	TRBJ2-2	CASRTSGMVGELFF
TRBV27	TRBJ2-7	CASSSIDRNSYEQYF
TRBV27	TRBJ2-7	CASRITSGRSYEQYF
TRBV7-6	TRBJ1-4	CASSLSPGGDEKLFF
TRBV6-5	TRBJ2-7	CASSEGQGGSYEQYF
TRBV2	TRBJ2-3	CASSEGLGSTDTDTQYF
TRBV5-1	TRBJ1-4	CASSTGQPFATNEKLFF
TRBV2	TRBJ1-2	CASSGLGGYGYTF
TRBV7-6	TRBJ1-4	CASSRLATNEKLFF
TRBV12-5	TRBJ2-7	CASGAGTGPCEQYF
TRBV11-2	TRBJ2-1	CASRENEQFF
TRBV6-1	TRBJ2-7	CASNLDRGHEQYF
TRBV19	TRBJ1-1	CASRGPEAPNTEAFF
TRBV10-2	TRBJ2-3	CASSPAGTQYF
TRBV29-1	TRBJ2-2	CSVIRVGNTGELFF
TRBV29-1	TRBJ2-1	CSATQGSEQFF
TRBV4-3	TRBJ2-2	CASSPRDSGSGELFF
TRBV27	TRBJ2-1	CASSVQGMSNEQFF